These 15 T cell receptor beta chains were sequenced from one sample in a study of ipilimumab plus nivolumab after autologous stem cell transplantation. Sequencing used immunoSEQ multiplex PCR; TCRdb keeps in-frame clones, though not all of them. The sample carries 20,000 to 30,000 clones, about 86% recorded once. The specimen was PBMCs, collected in a trial of ipilimumab plus nivolumab as post-transplant consolidation. All receptors derive from a male donor with diffuse large B-cell lymphoma.

The chain links TRBV19 to TRBJ1-4, with D maybe TRBD1 (5 bases). Germline loops: CDR1 LNHDA, CDR2 SQIVND (reference sequence). V lost 3 bases and J lost 7, with 15 bases in between. The CDR3 contains 15 residues. The DNA of the CDR3 is TGTGCCAGTAGTATGTTCTCAGGGAGTATTGAAAAACTGTTTTTT. Protein: CASSMFSGSIEKLFF.

V usage is TRBV11-3 and J usage is TRBJ2-7, with unresolved D. CDR3 size: 13 residues. The germline CDR1 and CDR2 sequences are SGHNT and YENEEA. The germline V and J ends were trimmed by 1 base and 3 bases, with 7 bases remaining between them. As DNA, the CDR3 is TGTGCCAGCAGCTTAGGGCCCGACTACGAGCAGTACTTC. Translating gives CASSLGPDYEQYF.

The V and J genes are TRBV30 and TRBJ1-2; 8 bases agree with TRBD1. V shed 0 bases and J 5 bases; nucleotides not matched to a gene: 8. Germline values: CDR1 GTSNPN, CDR2 SVGIG (reference sequence). The CDR3 is 15 amino acids. Here the CDR3 DNA reads TGTGCCTGGAGTGTGGGTACAGGGGGTGCGTATGGCTACACCTTC. Translation gives CAWSVGTGGAYGYTF.

V and J are TRBV7-9 and TRBJ2-1; 9 positions match TRBD1. There are 15 residues in the CDR3. Germline CDR1 reads SEHNR; CDR2 reads FQNEAQ (reference sequence). J was trimmed by 0 bases and V by 5 bases; bases with no gene match: 2. CDR3 nucleotides: TGTGCCAGCAGCGTACAGGGGGCCTCCTACAATGAGCAGTTCTTC. This codes for CASSVQGASYNEQFF.

The rearrangement links TRBV5-1 to TRBJ1-5, with TRBD1 identical over 8 bases. Germline loops: CDR1 SGHRS, CDR2 YFSETQ. This CDR3 has 14 residues. The V segment lost 4 bases and the J segment 9 bases; nucleotides outside the gene matches: 9. The CDR3 sequence is CASSLGQGVGPQHF. The CDR3 DNA follows: TGCGCCAGCAGCCTAGGACAGGGCGTGGGGCCCCAGCATTTT. Based on the CDR3 plus reference TRBV5-1 and TRBJ1-5, the full variable domain is KAGVTQTPRYLIKTRGQQVTLSCSPISGHRSVSWYQQTPGQGLQFLFEYFSETQRNKGNFPGRFSGRQFSNSRSEMNVSTLELGDSALYLCASSLGQGVGPQHFGDGTRLSIL.

The V and J genes are TRBV7-2 and TRBJ2-3, with 10 bases lining up with TRBD2. CDR3 length: 15 amino acids. Germline CDR1 and CDR2: SGHTA and FQGNSA. The junction had 5 bases not matched to a gene; V was cut back by 6 bases and J by 2 bases. CDR3 protein: CASRPAGGPTDTQYF. The CDR3 coding sequence is TGTGCCAGCAGGCCAGCGGGGGGGCCCACAGATACGCAGTATTTT.

The chain links TRBV11-2 to TRBJ2-1; D gene uncertain. V shed 0 bases and J shed 6 bases, with 6 bases lying between them. Germline V gives CDR1 SGHAT, CDR2 FQNNGV. This CDR3 spans 13 amino acids. CDR3: CASSLDLGNEQFF. For the CDR3, the DNA is TGTGCCAGCAGCTTAGACCTCGGCAATGAGCAGTTCTTC.

The chain joins TRBV19 to TRBJ2-1, with D possibly matching TRBD1 (6 bases). V shed 5 bases and J shed 4 bases, with 12 bases lying between them. The CDR3 consists of 14 residues. Germline CDR1 and CDR2: LNHDA and SQIVND (reference sequence). This CDR3 reads CASSPWTEYNEQFF. CDR3 DNA sequence: TGTGCCAGTAGTCCTTGGACAGAGTACAATGAGCAGTTCTTC.

This clone appeared a single time. The chain combines TRBV7-9 with TRBJ2-1; D possibly uses TRBD1 or TRBD2 (5 bases each). The germline V gene has CDR1 SEHNR and CDR2 FQNEAQ (reference sequence). The CDR3 spans 15 residues. The germline V and J ends were trimmed by 7 bases and 10 bases, with 23 bases remaining between them. CDR3 sequence reads: CASTPIPKLGEEQFF. As DNA, the CDR3 is TGTGCCAGCACACCGATCCCCAAGTTAGGGGAGGAGCAGTTCTTC.

The chain uses TRBV30 and TRBJ2-6, with D tentatively TRBD1 (6 bases). CDR1 GTSNPN and CDR2 SVGIG come from the germline V gene (reference sequence). V gave up 4 bases and J gave up 0 bases, with 10 bases separating them. The CDR3 loop spans 15 amino acids. The CDR3 nucleotides read TGTGCCTGGATTCCAGGGGACTCTGGGGCCAACGTCCTGACTTTC. Residues: CAWIPGDSGANVLTF.

This rearrangement joins TRBV10-2 to TRBJ1-5; no clear D gene. V lost 2 bases, J lost 6 bases, and 8 bases lay in between. Germline loops: CDR1 WSHSY, CDR2 SAAADI. The CDR3 is 13 amino acids. The CDR3 region is CASSEGVRQPQHF. CDR3 nucleotides: TGCGCCAGCAGTGAGGGTGTCCGTCAGCCCCAGCATTTT.

V usage is TRBV25-1 and J usage is TRBJ1-2; possibly TRBD1 for D (6 bases). The germline CDR1 and CDR2 sequences are MGHDK and SYGVNS. Trimming pared 6 bases from V and 4 bases from J, leaving 15 bases between. CDR3 size: 14 residues. CDR3: CASRPSGAGYGYTF. CDR3 nucleotide sequence: TGTGCCAGCAGGCCCTCGGGGGCTGGCTATGGCTACACCTTC.

The J gene is TRBJ2-3, the V gene TRBV7-2; TRBD2 agrees at 8 bases. V trimming: 0 bases; J trimming: 0 bases; junction bases outside the gene matches: 2. This CDR3 has 16 residues. Germline CDR1 reads SGHTA; CDR2 reads FQGNSA. This CDR3 is CASSLASGSSTDTQYF. CDR3 coding DNA: TGTGCCAGCAGCTTAGCAAGCGGGAGCAGCACAGATACGCAGTATTTT.

The rearrangement joins TRBV6-5 to TRBJ1-1; no clear D gene. The V end was cut by 0 bases, the J end by 11 bases, with 10 bases between. This CDR3 has 12 residues. Germline V gives CDR1 MNHEY, CDR2 SVGAGI. The CDR3 coding sequence is TGTGCCAGCAGTTACTCTAACGGCGACGCTTTCTTT. Its translation: CASSYSNGDAFF.

This clone was observed a single time. The chain is built from TRBV2 and TRBJ2-5, with 9 bases identical to TRBD1. J lost 0 bases, V lost 6 bases, and 5 bases had no gene match. This CDR3 region has 15 residues. Germline V gene lookup returns CDR1 SNHLY and CDR2 FYNNEI. CDR3 protein: CASRSDRGDQETQYF. CDR3 coding DNA: TGTGCCAGCAGGTCTGACAGGGGGGACCAAGAGACCCAGTACTTC.